This entry features one T cell receptor beta chain sequence. The antigen is undetermined. The data stem from a study of cytomegalovirus exposure and HLA in healthy donors. Notes on the study in general: Through in vitro validation, a few CMV-associated chains were shown to be specific for CMV antigens. Productive status was seen about 90% or about 30% of the time for most TCR beta V segments in an earlier analysis.

The PCR ran on 60 Vbeta and 13 Jbeta primers. Libraries were prepared by immunoSEQ multiplex PCR; TCRdb keeps only in-frame clonotypes and omits some of them. Here the sample spans approximately 250,000 clones, over 75% being singletons. After removal of 4 bases from V and 8 bases from J, the junction contained 6 bases not matched to a gene. The CDR3 runs to 14 residues. From germline, CDR1 is SGHDT and CDR2 YYEEEE. This receptor was identified in a boy younger than 18 in good health and CMV-seronegative. Material for sequencing was PBMCs. This chain connects TRBV5-6 to TRBJ1-4; 9 bases agree with TRBD1. The CDR3 DNA is TGTGCCAGCAGCACGACCGGGACAGGGGAAAAACTGTTTTTT. Residues: CASSTTGTGEKLFF.